A single TCR beta chain is shown here with its context. In the original workflow: It was from reference gene primer amplification that nucleated cell counts were estimated. Method: immunoSEQ multiplex PCR; TCRdb's copy keeps in-frame clones and lacks some. The V and J calls and the clone size are those of that table, but D and trimming were determined from the DNA. The data show approximately 230,000 clones, 70% to 90% seen once. The sample comes from a study of blood T cell repertoires in COVID-19. Study summary: Spain, Italy and the United States supplied samples that represented acute and convalescent COVID-19. The cDNA or gDNA used as material had been derived from T cells, B-cell-depleted T cells, or PBMCs.

Sequencing used peripheral blood. This clonotype originated in a woman aged 40 to 50 who had recovered from COVID-19.

CDR3 sequence (DNA): TGCGCCAGCAGCTTGGCCGGACAGTATACCTACGAGCAGTACTTC. Translation: CASSLAGQYTYEQYF. The gene calls are TRBV5-1 and TRBJ2-7; tentatively, D is TRBD1 (6 bases). V was cut by 0 bases and J by 2 bases, with 12 bases left in between. Germline V gene data show CDR1 as SGHRS and CDR2 as YFSETQ. The CDR3 loop spans 15 amino acids. The full variable domain, completed using reference TRBV5-1 and TRBJ2-7, is KAGVTQTPRYLIKTRGQQVTLSCSPISGHRSVSWYQQTPGQGLQFLFEYFSETQRNKGNFPGRFSGRQFSNSRSEMNVSTLELGDSALYLCASSLAGQYTYEQYFGPGTRLTVT.